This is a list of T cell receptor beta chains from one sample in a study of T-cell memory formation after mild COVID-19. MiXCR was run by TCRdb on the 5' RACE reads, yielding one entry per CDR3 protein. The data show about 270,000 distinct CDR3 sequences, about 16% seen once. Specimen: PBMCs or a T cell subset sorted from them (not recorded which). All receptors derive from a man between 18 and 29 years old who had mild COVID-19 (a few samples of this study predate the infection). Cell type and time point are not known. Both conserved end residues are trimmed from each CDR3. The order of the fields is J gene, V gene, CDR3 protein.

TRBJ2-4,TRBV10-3,ATEGDYNIQY
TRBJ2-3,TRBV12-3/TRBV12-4,ASTPRASGGGTQY
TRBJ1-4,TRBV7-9,ASSPGQGNEKLF
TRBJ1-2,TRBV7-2,ASSSQLGTPGYGYT
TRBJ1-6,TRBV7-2,ASSLYNSPLH
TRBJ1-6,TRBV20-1,SARDYRTVPNSPLH
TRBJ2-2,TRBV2,ASRQDGGGELF
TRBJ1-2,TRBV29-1,SVEEGTDNGYT
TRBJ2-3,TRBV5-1,ASSLGEGVWTQY
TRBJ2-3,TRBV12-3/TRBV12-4,ASRLAATDTQY
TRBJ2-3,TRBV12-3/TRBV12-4,ASSLRTMPDTQY
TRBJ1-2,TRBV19,ASTGSNYGYT
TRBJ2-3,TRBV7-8,ASSLMKRGSTDTQY
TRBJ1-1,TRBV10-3,AISGRDRGLNTEAF
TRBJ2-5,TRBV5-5,ASSMKGSRRIQETQY
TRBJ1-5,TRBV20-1,SAPGEGAKPQH
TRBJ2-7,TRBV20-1,SARQGAYEQY
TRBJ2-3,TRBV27,ASRLNRVDTDTQY
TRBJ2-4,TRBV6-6,ASSFPTHTLENIQY
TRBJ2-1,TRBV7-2,ASSPSGGAPNEQF
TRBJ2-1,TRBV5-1,ASRTSGASSYNEQF
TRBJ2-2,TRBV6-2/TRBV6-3,ASSSLVIRGSGNTGELF